The 2 T cell receptor beta chains below come from one sample, sequenced in a study of CD8+CD57+ T cells in acquired aplastic anemia. The TCR beta profiling, which covered VDJ combination and CDR3 sequence, was carried out using genomic DNA as the template. TCRdb reprocessed the reads with MiXCR, giving one entry per CDR3 protein. Of 80,000 or so distinct CDR3 sequences listed, roughly three quarters were seen once; the top ten hold 80% to 90%. The sequenced patients had an expansion of CD8+CD57+ cells seen by flow cytometry. The specimen sequenced was sorted CD4+, CD8+, or CD8+CD57+ T cells (not recorded which) from PBMCs. Source of these receptors: a human donor with aplastic anemia.

The chain carries TRBV2 and TRBJ1-2; D gene ambiguous. This CDR3 spans 15 amino acids. From germline, CDR1 is SNHLY and CDR2 FYNNEI. Trimming removed 4 bases at V and 2 bases at J, with 14 bases between. The CDR3 loop reads CASSVIVATNYGYTF. The CDR3 DNA is TGTGCCAGCAGTGTAATAGTCGCGACAAACTATGGCTACACCTTC.

This clonotype was seen only a few times. The V gene is TRBV7-9, the J gene TRBJ2-7; D is unclear. V gave up 6 bases and J gave up 2 bases, with 11 bases separating them. The germline V gene encodes CDR1 SEHNR and CDR2 FQNEAQ (reference sequence). CDR3 size: 13 residues. Here the CDR3 reads CASSEARPYEQYF. CDR3 bases: TGTGCCAGCAGTGAGGCTCGACCCTACGAGCAGTACTTC. The full variable domain, its missing parts supplied by reference TRBV7-9 and TRBJ2-7, is DTGVSQNPRHKITKRGQNVTFRCDPISEHNRLYWYRQTLGQGPEFLTYFQNEAQLEKSRLLSDRFSAERPKGSFSTLEIQRTEQGDSAMYLCASSEARPYEQYFGPGTRLTVT.